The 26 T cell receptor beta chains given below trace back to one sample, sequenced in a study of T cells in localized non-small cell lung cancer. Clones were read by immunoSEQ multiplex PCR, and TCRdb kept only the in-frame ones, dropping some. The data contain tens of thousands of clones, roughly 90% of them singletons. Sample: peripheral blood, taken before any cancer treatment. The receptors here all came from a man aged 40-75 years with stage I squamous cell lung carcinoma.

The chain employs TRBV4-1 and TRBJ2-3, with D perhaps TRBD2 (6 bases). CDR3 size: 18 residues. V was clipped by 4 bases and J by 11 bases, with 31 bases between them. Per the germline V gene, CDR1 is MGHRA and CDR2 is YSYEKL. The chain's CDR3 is CASSLPTTLTGVGGLQYF. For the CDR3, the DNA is TGCGCCAGCAGCCTCCCGACCACACTAACGGGGGTGGGGGGTTTGCAGTATTTT.

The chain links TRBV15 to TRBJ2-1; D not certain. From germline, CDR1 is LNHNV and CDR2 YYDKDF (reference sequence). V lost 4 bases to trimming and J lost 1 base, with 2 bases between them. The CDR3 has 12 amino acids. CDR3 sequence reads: CATSTSYNEQFF. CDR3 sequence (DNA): TGTGCCACCAGCACTTCCTACAATGAGCAGTTCTTC.

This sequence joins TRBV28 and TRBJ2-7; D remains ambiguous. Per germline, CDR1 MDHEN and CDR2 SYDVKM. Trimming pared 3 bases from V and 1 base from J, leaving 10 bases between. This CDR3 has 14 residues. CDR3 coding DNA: TGTGCCAGCAGTTTTACACCTATATCCTACGAGCAGTACTTC. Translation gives CASSFTPISYEQYF.

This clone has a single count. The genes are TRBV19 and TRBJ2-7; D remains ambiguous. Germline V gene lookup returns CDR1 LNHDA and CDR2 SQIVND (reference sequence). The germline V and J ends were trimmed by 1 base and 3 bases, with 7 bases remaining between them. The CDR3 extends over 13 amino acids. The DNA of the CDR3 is TGTGCCAGTAGTATAGGCCTTGGCTACGAGCAGTACTTC. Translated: CASSIGLGYEQYF.

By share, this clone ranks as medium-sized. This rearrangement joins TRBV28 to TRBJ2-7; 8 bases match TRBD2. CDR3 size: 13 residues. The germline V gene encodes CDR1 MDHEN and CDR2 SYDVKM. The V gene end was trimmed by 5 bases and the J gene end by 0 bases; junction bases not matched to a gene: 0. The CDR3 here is CASSSGSSYEQYF. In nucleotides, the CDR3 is TGTGCCAGCAGTAGCGGGAGCTCCTACGAGCAGTACTTC.

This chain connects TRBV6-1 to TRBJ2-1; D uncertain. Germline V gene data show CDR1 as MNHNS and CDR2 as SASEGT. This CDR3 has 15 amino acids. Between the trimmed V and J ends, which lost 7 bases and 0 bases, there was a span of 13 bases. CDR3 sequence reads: CASTESYPSYNEQFF. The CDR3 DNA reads TGTGCCAGCACCGAGTCGTATCCCTCCTACAATGAGCAGTTCTTC.

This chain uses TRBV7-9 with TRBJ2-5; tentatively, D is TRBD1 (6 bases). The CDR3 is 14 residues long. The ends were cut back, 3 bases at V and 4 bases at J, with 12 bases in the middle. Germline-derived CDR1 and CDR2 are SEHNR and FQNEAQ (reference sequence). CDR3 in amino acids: CASSFLGAGETQYF. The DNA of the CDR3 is TGTGCCAGCAGCTTTTTGGGGGCAGGAGAGACCCAGTACTTC.

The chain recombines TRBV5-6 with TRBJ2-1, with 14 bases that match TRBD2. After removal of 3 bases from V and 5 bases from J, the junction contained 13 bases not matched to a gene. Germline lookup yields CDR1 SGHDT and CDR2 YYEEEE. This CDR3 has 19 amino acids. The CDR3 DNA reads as TGTGCCAGCAGCTCTCTCAAGGGACTAGCGGGAGCGCGGCACAATGAGCAGTTCTTC. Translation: CASSSLKGLAGARHNEQFF.

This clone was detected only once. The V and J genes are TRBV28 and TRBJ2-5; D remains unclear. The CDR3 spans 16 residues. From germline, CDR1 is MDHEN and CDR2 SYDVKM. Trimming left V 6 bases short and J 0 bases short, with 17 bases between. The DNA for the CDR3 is TGTGCCAGCAGCCCCCCGCAGATGGGGTACCAAGAGACCCAGTACTTC. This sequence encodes CASSPPQMGYQETQYF.

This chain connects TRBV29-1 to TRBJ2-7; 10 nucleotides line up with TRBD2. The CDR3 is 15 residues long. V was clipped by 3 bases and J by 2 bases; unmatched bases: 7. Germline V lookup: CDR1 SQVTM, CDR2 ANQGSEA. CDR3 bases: TGCAGCGTTGAGGTCGGACTAGCGGTTCCCTACGAGCAGTACTTC. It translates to CSVEVGLAVPYEQYF.

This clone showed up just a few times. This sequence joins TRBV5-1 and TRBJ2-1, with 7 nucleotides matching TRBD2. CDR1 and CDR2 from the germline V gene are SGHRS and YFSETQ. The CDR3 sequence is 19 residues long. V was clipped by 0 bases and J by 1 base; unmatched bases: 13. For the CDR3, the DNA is TGCGCCAGCAGCTTGGCTCGTTTCCTGACTAGCTCTTCCTACAATGAGCAGTTCTTC. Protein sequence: CASSLARFLTSSSYNEQFF.

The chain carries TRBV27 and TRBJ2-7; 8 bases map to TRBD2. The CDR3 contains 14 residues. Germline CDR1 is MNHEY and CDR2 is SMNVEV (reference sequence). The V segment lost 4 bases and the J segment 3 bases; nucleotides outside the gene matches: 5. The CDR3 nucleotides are TGTGCCAGCAGTTATCGGGAGGGCAGCTACGAGCAGTACTTC. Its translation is CASSYREGSYEQYF.

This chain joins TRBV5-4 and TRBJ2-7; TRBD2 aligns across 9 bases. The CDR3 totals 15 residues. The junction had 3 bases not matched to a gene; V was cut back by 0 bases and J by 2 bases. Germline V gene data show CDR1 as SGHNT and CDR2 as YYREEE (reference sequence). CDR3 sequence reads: CASSLGTSVTYEQYF. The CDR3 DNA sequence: TGTGCCAGCAGCTTGGGGACTAGCGTAACCTACGAGCAGTACTTC.

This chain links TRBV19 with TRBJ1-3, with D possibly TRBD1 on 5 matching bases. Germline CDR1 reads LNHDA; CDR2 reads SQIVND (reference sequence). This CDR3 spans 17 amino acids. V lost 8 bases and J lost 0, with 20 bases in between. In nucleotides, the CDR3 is TGTGCCAGTCTTCCGGGGGAGCAACCCACCTCTGGAAACACCATATATTTT. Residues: CASLPGEQPTSGNTIYF. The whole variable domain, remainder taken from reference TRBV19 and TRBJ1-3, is DGGITQSPKYLFRKEGQNVTLSCEQNLNHDAMYWYRQDPGQGLRLIYYSQIVNDFQKGDIAEGYSVSREKKESFPLTVTSAQKNPTAFYLCASLPGEQPTSGNTIYFGEGSWLTVV.

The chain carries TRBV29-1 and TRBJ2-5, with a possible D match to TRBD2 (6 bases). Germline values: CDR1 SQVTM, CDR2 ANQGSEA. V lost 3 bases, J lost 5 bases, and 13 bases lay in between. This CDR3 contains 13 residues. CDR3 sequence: CSVDQGGVETQYF. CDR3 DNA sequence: TGCAGCGTTGATCAGGGAGGTGTGGAGACCCAGTACTTC.

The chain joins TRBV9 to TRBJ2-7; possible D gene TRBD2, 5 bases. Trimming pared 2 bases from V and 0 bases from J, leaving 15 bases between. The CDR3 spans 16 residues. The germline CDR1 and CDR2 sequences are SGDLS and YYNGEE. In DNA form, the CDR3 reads TGTGCCAGCAGCGTCGGACTCGAGCGTCTCTCCTACGAGCAGTACTTC. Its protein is CASSVGLERLSYEQYF.

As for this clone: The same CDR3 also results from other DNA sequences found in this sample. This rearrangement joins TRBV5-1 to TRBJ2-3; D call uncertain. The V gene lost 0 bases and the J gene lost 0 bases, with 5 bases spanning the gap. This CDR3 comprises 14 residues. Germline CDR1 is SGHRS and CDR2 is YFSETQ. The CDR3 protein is CASSLGQSTDTQYF. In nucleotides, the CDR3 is TGCGCCAGCAGCTTGGGGCAAAGCACAGATACGCAGTATTTT.

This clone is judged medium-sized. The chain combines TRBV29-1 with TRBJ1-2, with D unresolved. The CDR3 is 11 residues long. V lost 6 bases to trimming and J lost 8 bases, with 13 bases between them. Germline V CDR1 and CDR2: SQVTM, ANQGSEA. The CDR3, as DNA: TGCAGCGTCCAGATCCTCTCGGGCTACACCTTC. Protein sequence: CSVQILSGYTF.

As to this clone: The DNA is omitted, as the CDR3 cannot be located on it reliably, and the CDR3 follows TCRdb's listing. The CDR3 reads CASSLFGPGDRGAWEQYF. This chain links TRBV27 with TRBJ2-7; TRBD1 was called by the table and not checked on the DNA. The CDR3 is 18 amino acids long, termini counted. Germline V gives CDR1 MNHEY, CDR2 SMNVEV (reference sequence).

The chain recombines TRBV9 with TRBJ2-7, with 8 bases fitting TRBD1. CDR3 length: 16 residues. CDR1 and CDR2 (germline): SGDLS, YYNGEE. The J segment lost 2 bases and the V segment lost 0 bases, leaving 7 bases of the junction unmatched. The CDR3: CASSVEATGAPYEQYF. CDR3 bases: TGTGCCAGCAGCGTAGAAGCGACAGGGGCGCCCTACGAGCAGTACTTC.

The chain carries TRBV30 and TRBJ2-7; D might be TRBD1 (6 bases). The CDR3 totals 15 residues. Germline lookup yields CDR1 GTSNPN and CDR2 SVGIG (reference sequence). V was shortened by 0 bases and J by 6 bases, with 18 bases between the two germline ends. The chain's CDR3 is CAWSVRDWGRGEQYF. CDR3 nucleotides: TGTGCCTGGAGTGTACGCGACTGGGGCAGGGGCGAGCAGTACTTC.

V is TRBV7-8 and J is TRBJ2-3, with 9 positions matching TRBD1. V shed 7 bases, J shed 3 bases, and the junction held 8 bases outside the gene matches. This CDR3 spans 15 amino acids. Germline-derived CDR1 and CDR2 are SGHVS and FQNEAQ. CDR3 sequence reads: CASTHRGPGTDTQYF. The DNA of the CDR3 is TGTGCCAGCACCCACAGGGGGCCCGGAACAGATACGCAGTATTTT.

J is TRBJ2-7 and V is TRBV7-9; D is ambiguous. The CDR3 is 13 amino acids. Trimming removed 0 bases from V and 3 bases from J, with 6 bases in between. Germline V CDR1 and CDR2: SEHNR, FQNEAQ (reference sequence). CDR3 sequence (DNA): TGTGCCAGCAGCTTAGCCCCTGACTACGAGCAGTACTTC. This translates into CASSLAPDYEQYF.

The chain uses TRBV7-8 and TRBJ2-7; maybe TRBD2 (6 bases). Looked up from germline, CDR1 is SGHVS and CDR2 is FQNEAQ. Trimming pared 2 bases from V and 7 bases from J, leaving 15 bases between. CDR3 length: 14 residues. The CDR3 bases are TGTGCCAGCAGCTTACTTGGCCCGGAGGGGGAGCAGTACTTC. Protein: CASSLLGPEGEQYF.

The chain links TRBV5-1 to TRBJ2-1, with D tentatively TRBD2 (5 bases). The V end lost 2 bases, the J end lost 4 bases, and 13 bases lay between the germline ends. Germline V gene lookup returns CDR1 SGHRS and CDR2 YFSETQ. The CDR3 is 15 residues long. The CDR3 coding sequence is TGCGCCAGCAGCTTACCAGGAGAGGGATACAATGAGCAGTTCTTC. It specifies CASSLPGEGYNEQFF.

DNA for the CDR3: TGTGCCAGCAGTTCCCCCGGGACAGGGGGATACGAGCAGTACTTC. Translating it yields CASSSPGTGGYEQYF. The chain recombines TRBV27 with TRBJ2-5, with 11 nucleotides matching TRBD1. The closer fit of TRBJ2-7 to the DNA end suggests the J call may be wrong. The CDR3 runs 15 residues. CDR1 MNHEY and CDR2 SMNVEV come from the germline V gene (reference sequence).